This entry describes one T cell receptor (beta chain). The CDR3 extends over 18 amino acids. The V end lost 0 bases, the J end lost 0 bases, and 12 bases lay between the germline ends. Germline V gene data show CDR1 as MRHNA and CDR2 as SNTAGT. The data are from a study of shared T cell receptors in the human thymus. TCRdb's copy holds only in-frame clones and misses some; the assay was immunoSEQ multiplex PCR. Found here are about 660,000 clones, 70% to 90% of them singletons; the top ten hold roughly 0.0097%. The sample was also linked to a second study, of human thymus T cells. That investigation notes: Healthy Finnish infants undergoing corrective surgery for congenital heart defects provided the donor material. The source of the thymus tissue was resections taken during corrective heart surgery. Repertoires sampled from thymus and blood appeared biased in V and J gene usage. Related research described strongly overlapping thymic repertoires in unrelated people.

This clonotype was obtained from a boy under two years old with a congenital heart defect. The V call is TRBV6-4, the J call TRBJ2-6; D may be TRBD1 (5 bases). The source material was thymocytes. CDR3 sequence (DNA): TGTGCCAGCAGTGACTCAGGGGCAGAAGACTCTGGGGCCAACGTCCTGACTTTC. It yields the protein CASSDSGAEDSGANVLTF.